The 12 T cell receptor beta chains below all came from one sample that was sequenced in a study of human thymus T cells. Thymus pieces cut out during corrective heart surgery were the tissue that was used. Here immunoSEQ multiplex PCR was the method, and the copy in TCRdb shows in-frame clones only, minus some. This sample has roughly 77,000 clones, with 95% found just once. Sequencing was performed on thymus tissue. All receptors derive from a girl in the first two years of life with a congenital heart defect but otherwise immunologically healthy.

The chain recombines TRBV29-1 with TRBJ2-2; a possible D gene is TRBD2 (7 bases). V was pared by 7 bases and J by 3 bases, with 12 bases between. This CDR3 spans 13 amino acids. Germline V CDR1 and CDR2: SQVTM, ANQGSEA. The DNA of the CDR3 is TGCAGCGCGATGGGGGGGCACACCGGGGAGCTGTTTTTT. Translation gives CSAMGGHTGELFF.

The chain couples TRBV10-3 to TRBJ1-1; D not resolved. Between the trimmed V and J ends, which lost 2 bases and 4 bases, there was a span of 11 bases. Germline V gene lookup returns CDR1 ENHRY and CDR2 SYGVKD. The CDR3 runs 14 residues. CDR3 region: CAISEIWEVTEAFF. The CDR3 DNA reads as TGTGCCATCAGTGAGATATGGGAGGTCACTGAAGCTTTCTTT.

This chain links TRBV18 with TRBJ2-3; TRBD2 might be the D (6 bases). Germline CDR1 reads KGHSH; CDR2 reads LQKENI. The ends were cut back, 0 bases at V and 2 bases at J, with 15 bases in the middle. The CDR3 spans 17 residues. The CDR3 DNA reads as TGTGCCAGCTCACCACCGTCTATAGCGGATCCCACAGATACGCAGTATTTT. Amino acids: CASSPPSIADPTDTQYF.

The CDR3 nucleotides read TGTGCCAGCAGCGCTGACGCTAAGACAGGGGACAGCGCAGATACGCAGTATTTT. Its protein is CASSADAKTGDSADTQYF. V is TRBV7-9 and J is TRBJ2-3; 8 positions match TRBD1. V lost 5 bases and J lost 4; bases outside the gene matches: 17. Germline V gene data show CDR1 as SEHNR and CDR2 as FQNEAQ (reference sequence). The CDR3 is 18 residues long.

This chain joins TRBV19 and TRBJ1-1; 8 nucleotides align to TRBD1. This CDR3 has 16 amino acids. The V gene end was trimmed by 5 bases and the J gene end by 4 bases; junction bases not matched to a gene: 12. The V gene's germline CDR1 is LNHDA and CDR2 SQIVND (reference sequence). Written as DNA, the CDR3 is TGTGCCAGTAGTGGCCGACAGGGGATAGGCATCACTGAAGCTTTCTTT. Translation gives CASSGRQGIGITEAFF.

As concerns this clone: One end of the junction is discordant with germline, which a read error may explain. V is TRBV14 and J is TRBJ1-1; weak D call: TRBD1 (5 bases). Germline-derived CDR1 and CDR2 are SGHDN and FVKESK. The CDR3 totals 15 residues. DNA of the CDR3: TGTGCCAGCAGACAAGGCAGGGCGGAAGGCGCTGAAGCTTTCTTT. Translation gives CASRQGRAEGAEAFF.

This clone came up once. V gene TRBV5-4 combines with J gene TRBJ2-5; 7 nucleotides line up with TRBD1. The CDR3 consists of 15 residues. Germline assignment: CDR1 SGHNT and CDR2 YYREEE (reference sequence). V dropped 3 bases and J dropped 2; count of bases not matched to a gene: 7. The CDR3 region has the DNA TGTGCCAGCAGCTGGGGCCGGACAGGACAAGAGACCCAGTACTTC. It yields the protein CASSWGRTGQETQYF.

The J gene is TRBJ2-3, the V gene TRBV28; TRBD1 matches at 8 bases. Germline V CDR1 and CDR2: MDHEN, SYDVKM. V was pared by 6 bases and J by 4 bases, with 6 bases of the junction left unmatched. The CDR3 loop spans 14 amino acids. The CDR3 DNA sequence: TGTGCCAGCAGCGGACAGGGAACCGCAGATACGCAGTATTTT. It codes for CASSGQGTADTQYF.

The chain carries TRBV10-2 and TRBJ2-5, with D maybe TRBD2 (5 bases). The germline gives CDR1 WSHSY, CDR2 SAAADI. The length of the CDR3 is 18 residues. Trimming removed 5 bases from V and 0 bases from J, with 22 bases in between. The CDR3 DNA sequence: TGCGCCAGCAGTTTTCCCCCTTGGGCAGGCGGGTACCAAGAGACCCAGTACTTC. The encoded protein is CASSFPPWAGGYQETQYF.

This clone was found once. CDR3 protein: CSASGDNEQFF. DNA for the CDR3: TGCAGTGCTAGTGGGGACAATGAGCAGTTCTTC. The chain joins TRBV20-1 to TRBJ2-1; D not resolved. The CDR3 is 11 amino acids. V lost 3 bases and J 5 bases, leaving 5 bases between the germline ends. Germline V gene lookup returns CDR1 DFQATT and CDR2 SNEGSKA (reference sequence).

J is TRBJ1-3 and V is TRBV5-1, with D tentatively TRBD1 (6 bases). CDR1 and CDR2 (germline): SGHRS, YFSETQ. Trimming pared 0 bases from V and 4 bases from J, leaving 8 bases between. The CDR3 length is 14 residues. Here the CDR3 DNA reads TGCGCCAGCAGCTTGGGGGGGCAAGGAAACACCATATATTTT. Translating it yields CASSLGGQGNTIYF.

The chain has TRBV28 and TRBJ1-2; D is perhaps TRBD1 (6 bases). In germline, CDR1 is MDHEN, CDR2 SYDVKM. Trimming stripped 7 bases from V and 2 bases from J, with 23 bases between. CDR3 size: 17 residues. The CDR3 region has the DNA TGTGCCAGCACTGGTCTACCGGGACAAGAGATAAACTATGGCTACACCTTC. Its protein is CASTGLPGQEINYGYTF.